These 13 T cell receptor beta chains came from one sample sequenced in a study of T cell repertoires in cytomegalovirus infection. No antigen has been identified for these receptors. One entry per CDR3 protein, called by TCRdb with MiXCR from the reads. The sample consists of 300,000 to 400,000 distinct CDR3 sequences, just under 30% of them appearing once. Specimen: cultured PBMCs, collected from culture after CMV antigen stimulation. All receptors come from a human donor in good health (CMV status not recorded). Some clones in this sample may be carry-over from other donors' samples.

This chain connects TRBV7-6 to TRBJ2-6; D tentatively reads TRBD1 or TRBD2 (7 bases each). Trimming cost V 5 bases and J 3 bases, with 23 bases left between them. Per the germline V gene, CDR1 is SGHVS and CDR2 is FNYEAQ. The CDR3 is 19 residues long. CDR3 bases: TGTGCCAGCAGCCCCCGCAGGGGGGGATCCCCCTTTGGGGCCAACGTCCTGACTTTC. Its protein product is CASSPRRGGSPFGANVLTF. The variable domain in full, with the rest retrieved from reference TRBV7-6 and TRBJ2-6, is GAGVSQSPRYKVTKRGQDVALRCDPISGHVSLYWYRQALGQGPEFLTYFNYEAQQDKSGLPNDRFSAERPEGSISTLTIQRTEQRDSAMYRCASSPRRGGSPFGANVLTFGAGSRLTVL.

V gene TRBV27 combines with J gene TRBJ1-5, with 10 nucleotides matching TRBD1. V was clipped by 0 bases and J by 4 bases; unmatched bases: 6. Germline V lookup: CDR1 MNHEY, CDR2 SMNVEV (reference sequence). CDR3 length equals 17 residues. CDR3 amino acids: CASSLSQGTGANQPQHF. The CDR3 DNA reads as TGTGCCAGCAGTTTATCGCAGGGGACAGGGGCAAATCAGCCCCAGCATTTT.

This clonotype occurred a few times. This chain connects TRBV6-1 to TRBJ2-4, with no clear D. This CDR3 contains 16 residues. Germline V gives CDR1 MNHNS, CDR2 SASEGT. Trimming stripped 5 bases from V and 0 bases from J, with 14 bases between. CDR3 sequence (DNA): TGTGCCAGCAGTTACCGCCTAGGGTTAGCCAAAAACATTCAGTACTTC. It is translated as CASSYRLGLAKNIQYF.

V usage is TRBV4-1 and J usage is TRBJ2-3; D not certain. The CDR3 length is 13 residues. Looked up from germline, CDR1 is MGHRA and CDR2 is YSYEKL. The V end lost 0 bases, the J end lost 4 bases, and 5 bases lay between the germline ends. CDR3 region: CASSQEEADTQYF. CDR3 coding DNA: TGCGCCAGCAGCCAAGAAGAAGCAGATACGCAGTATTTT.

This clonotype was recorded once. CDR3: CASSYSGTAYGYTF. The CDR3 DNA is TGTGCCAGCAGTTACTCCGGGACAGCCTATGGCTACACCTTC. This chain links TRBV6-5 with TRBJ1-2; 7 bases map to TRBD1. The V gene end was trimmed by 0 bases and the J gene end by 4 bases; junction bases not matched to a gene: 2. The CDR3 is 14 amino acids. The germline CDR1 and CDR2 sequences are MNHEY and SVGAGI.

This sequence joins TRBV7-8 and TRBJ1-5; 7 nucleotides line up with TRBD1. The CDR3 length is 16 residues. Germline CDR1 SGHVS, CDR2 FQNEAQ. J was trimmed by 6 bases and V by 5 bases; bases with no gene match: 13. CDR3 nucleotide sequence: TGTGCCAGCAGCCCGCAAACTTACAGGGGCACTCAGCCCCAGCATTTT. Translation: CASSPQTYRGTQPQHF.

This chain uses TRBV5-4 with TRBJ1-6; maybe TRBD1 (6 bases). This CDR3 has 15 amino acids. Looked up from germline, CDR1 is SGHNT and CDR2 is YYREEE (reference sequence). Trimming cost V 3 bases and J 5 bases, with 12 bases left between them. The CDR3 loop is CASSYTGPHNSPLHF. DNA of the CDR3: TGTGCCAGCAGCTATACAGGGCCCCATAATTCACCCCTCCACTTT.

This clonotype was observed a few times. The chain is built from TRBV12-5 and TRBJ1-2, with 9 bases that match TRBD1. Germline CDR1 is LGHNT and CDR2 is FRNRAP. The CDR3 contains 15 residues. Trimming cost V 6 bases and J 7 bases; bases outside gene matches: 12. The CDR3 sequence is CASGRTTGQGSGYTF. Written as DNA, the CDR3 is TGTGCTAGTGGACGGACAACGGGACAGGGCTCTGGCTACACCTTC.

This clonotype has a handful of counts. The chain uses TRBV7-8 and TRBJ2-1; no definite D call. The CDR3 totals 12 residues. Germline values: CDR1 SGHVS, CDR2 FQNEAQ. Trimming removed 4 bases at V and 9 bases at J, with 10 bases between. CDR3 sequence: CASSSAQGEQFF. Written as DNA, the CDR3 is TGTGCCAGCAGCTCCGCCCAAGGTGAGCAGTTCTTC.

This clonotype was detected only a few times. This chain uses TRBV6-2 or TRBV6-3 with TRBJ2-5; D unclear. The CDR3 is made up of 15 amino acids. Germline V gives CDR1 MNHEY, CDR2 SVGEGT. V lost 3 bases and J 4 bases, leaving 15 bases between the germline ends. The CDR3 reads CASSYTSELAETQYF. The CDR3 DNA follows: TGTGCCAGCAGTTATACGTCAGAACTGGCAGAGACCCAGTACTTC.

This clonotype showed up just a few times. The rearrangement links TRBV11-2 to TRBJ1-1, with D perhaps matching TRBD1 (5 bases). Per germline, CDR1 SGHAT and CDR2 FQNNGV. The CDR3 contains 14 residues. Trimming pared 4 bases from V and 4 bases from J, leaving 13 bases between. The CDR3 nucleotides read TGTGCCAGCAGCTCGGTCGGGGGGGGCACTGAAGCTTTCTTT. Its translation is CASSSVGGGTEAFF.

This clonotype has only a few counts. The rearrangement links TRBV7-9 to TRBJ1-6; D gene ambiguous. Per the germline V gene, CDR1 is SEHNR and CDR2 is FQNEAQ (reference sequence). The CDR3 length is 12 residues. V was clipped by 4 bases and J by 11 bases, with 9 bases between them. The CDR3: CASSSIRPPLHF. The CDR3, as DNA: TGTGCCAGCAGCTCAATCCGACCACCCCTCCACTTT.

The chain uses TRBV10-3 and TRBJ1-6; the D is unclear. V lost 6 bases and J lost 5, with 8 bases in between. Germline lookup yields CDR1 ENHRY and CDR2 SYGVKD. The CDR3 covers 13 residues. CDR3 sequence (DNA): TGTGCCATCAGGGATGAGCATAATTCACCCCTCCACTTT. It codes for CAIRDEHNSPLHF.